Listed here are 16 T cell receptor beta chains from one sample, sequenced in a study of T cells in Graves' hyperthyroidism and ophthalmopathy. Researchers took RNA transcripts and amplified the TCR beta CDR3 regions from them. An initial round of RT-PCR targeting the TCR CDR3 relied on the HTBI primer set. TCRdb reprocessed the multiplex PCR reads with MiXCR, giving one entry per CDR3 protein. The sample has over 120,000 distinct CDR3 sequences; approximately 20% are singletons. Sequencing was carried out using blood. These receptors were obtained from a woman in her forties or fifties with Graves' hyperthyroidism that later progressed to Graves' ophthalmopathy.

This clonotype was seen many times. The chain is built from TRBV27 and TRBJ2-1, with TRBD2 identical over 7 bases. Germline V gene lookup returns CDR1 MNHEY and CDR2 SMNVEV (reference sequence). V dropped 0 bases and J dropped 2; count of bases not matched to a gene: 7. The CDR3 extends over 17 amino acids. CDR3 in DNA: TGTGCCAGCAGTTTATCGATCGGGGGAGGGCCCTACAATGAGCAGTTCTTC. Its translation: CASSLSIGGGPYNEQFF.

This clonotype was observed at least ten times. The chain joins TRBV12-3 or TRBV12-4 to TRBJ2-7, with 9 bases fitting TRBD1. With V trimmed by 2 bases and J by 1 base, 3 bases remained unmatched. This CDR3 has 15 amino acids. The CDR3 sequence: CASSLPGTGSYEQYF. The CDR3 nucleotides are TGTGCCAGCAGTTTACCCGGGACAGGGTCCTACGAGCAGTACTTC.

V gene TRBV11-2 combines with J gene TRBJ1-2; no reliable D call. Trimming pared 5 bases from V and 6 bases from J, leaving 19 bases between. Germline loops: CDR1 SGHAT, CDR2 FQNNGV. The CDR3 is 15 amino acids. The CDR3 coding sequence is TGTGCCAGCAGCCCTATTTTGGAGGGAAAAAATGGCTACACCTTC. This sequence encodes CASSPILEGKNGYTF.

V usage is TRBV28 and J usage is TRBJ1-1; tentatively, D is TRBD1 (6 bases). Germline V gene data show CDR1 as MDHEN and CDR2 as SYDVKM. Trimming pared 3 bases from V and 1 base from J, leaving 9 bases between. The CDR3 runs to 14 residues. The CDR3 nucleotides are TGTGCCAGCAGTTTCGGGGGCGGGAACACTGAAGCTTTCTTT. Protein sequence: CASSFGGGNTEAFF.

The table lists this clonotype with a few counts. The gene calls are TRBV5-5 and TRBJ2-2; a weak D match, TRBD1 (6 bases). The CDR3 extends over 15 amino acids. Germline loops: CDR1 SGHKS, CDR2 YYEKEE (reference sequence). V was pared by 4 bases and J by 8 bases, with 18 bases between. CDR3 sequence: CASSPRDIYRGELFF. The DNA for the CDR3 is TGTGCCAGCAGCCCCCGGGACATCTACCGTGGGGAGCTGTTTTTT.

This clonotype was picked up many times. V usage is TRBV28 and J usage is TRBJ1-2; possible D gene TRBD1, 6 bases. CDR3 size: 13 residues. Trimming cost V 8 bases and J 4 bases, with 14 bases left between them. Germline lookup yields CDR1 MDHEN and CDR2 SYDVKM. This CDR3 reads CASFGGGPYGYTF. The DNA for the CDR3 is TGTGCCAGCTTTGGGGGGGGCCCCTATGGCTACACCTTC.

In its sample, this clonotype was seen many times. The chain is built from TRBV20-1 and TRBJ2-7; 16 bases align to TRBD2. The germline gives CDR1 DFQATT, CDR2 SNEGSKA (reference sequence). The CDR3 is made up of 15 amino acids. The J segment lost 6 bases and the V segment lost 4 bases, leaving 6 bases of the junction unmatched. The CDR3 loop is CSAIPGLAGGGEQYF. The DNA for the CDR3 is TGCAGTGCTATTCCGGGACTAGCGGGAGGGGGCGAGCAGTACTTC.

There are many counts of this clonotype. This rearrangement joins TRBV30 to TRBJ1-5; perhaps TRBD1 as D (6 bases). CDR3 length: 16 amino acids. Germline assignment: CDR1 GTSNPN and CDR2 SVGIG (reference sequence). With 0 bases removed from V and 0 bases from J, the gap between germline ends came to 12 bases. CDR3 protein: CAWSVRGGPSNQPQHF. The CDR3 bases are TGTGCCTGGAGTGTACGAGGGGGGCCTAGCAATCAGCCCCAGCATTTT.

The chain uses TRBV3-1 and TRBJ2-7; maybe TRBD2 (6 bases). The CDR3 length is 16 residues. Deletions cut 2 bases from V and 3 bases from J, with 17 bases between. Germline V lookup: CDR1 LGHDT, CDR2 YNNKEL (reference sequence). The CDR3 region is CASSQWVSSVYYEQYF. DNA for the CDR3: TGTGCCAGCAGCCAATGGGTCTCTAGCGTTTACTACGAGCAGTACTTC.

This clonotype was detected many times. The J gene is TRBJ1-5, the V gene TRBV2, with TRBD1 matching 7 bases. The V segment lost 1 base and the J segment 3 bases; nucleotides outside the gene matches: 6. The CDR3 contains 16 residues. Germline loops: CDR1 SNHLY, CDR2 FYNNEI. The CDR3 spells CASSEETGTLNQPQHF. The CDR3 bases are TGTGCCAGCAGTGAAGAGACAGGGACCCTCAATCAGCCCCAGCATTTT.

This clonotype was detected many times. V usage is TRBV2 and J usage is TRBJ2-3; 9 positions match TRBD2. From germline, CDR1 is SNHLY and CDR2 FYNNEI. The CDR3 consists of 14 residues. Losses at the gene ends were 4 bases for V and 9 bases for J; bases not matched to a gene: 8. The CDR3 DNA reads TGTGCCAGCAGTGGAGCGGGAGGAGTAGTAACGCAGTATTTT. Protein: CASSGAGGVVTQYF.

This clonotype was seen repeatedly, ten times or more. The DNA for the CDR3 is TGTGCCAGCAGGAAAAGTTCTTCCAATGAGCAGTTCTTC. This translates into CASRKSSSNEQFF. V gene TRBV28 combines with J gene TRBJ2-1; D remains unclear. CDR1 is MDHEN and CDR2 is SYDVKM in the germline V gene. This CDR3 region has 13 residues. V was cut by 6 bases and J by 6 bases, with 12 bases left in between.

This clonotype was observed many times. The chain links TRBV12-3 or TRBV12-4 to TRBJ1-1; 8 bases map to TRBD1. The CDR3 has 14 residues. Trimming at V came to 6 bases and at J to 4 bases, leaving 7 bases not matched to a gene. This CDR3 reads CASRYGQGSTEAFF. The CDR3 DNA reads TGTGCCAGCAGATACGGACAGGGAAGCACTGAAGCTTTCTTT.

V and J are TRBV5-4 and TRBJ2-7; 7 bases line up with TRBD2. The CDR3 loop spans 13 amino acids. The trim removed 4 bases at V and 3 bases at J, leaving 4 bases unmatched. CDR1 is SGHNT, CDR2 YYREEE, per germline (reference sequence). CDR3 sequence reads: CASSGRESYEQYF. CDR3 sequence (DNA): TGTGCCAGCAGCGGGAGGGAGAGCTACGAGCAGTACTTC.

As to this clonotype: One end of the junction varies from germline; a read error may be responsible. The chain employs TRBV6-1 and TRBJ1-6; 8 bases are a match to TRBD1. Germline-derived CDR1 and CDR2 are MNHNS and SASEGT. CDR3 size: 16 residues. The CDR3 loop reads CASRTGDSSYNSPLHF. CDR3 coding DNA: TGTGCCAGCAGGACAGGGGACAGCTCCTATAATTCACCCCTCCACTTC.

This clonotype was found once. The chain carries TRBV6-5 and TRBJ2-7, with 8 positions matching TRBD1. V dropped 2 bases and J dropped 4; count of bases not matched to a gene: 7. Germline CDR1 reads MNHEY; CDR2 reads SVGAGI. The CDR3 covers 15 residues. The CDR3: CASSYQRQGLYEQYF. CDR3 DNA sequence: TGTGCCAGCAGTTACCAAAGACAGGGGTTGTACGAGCAGTACTTC.